The 2 T cell receptor beta chains below come from one sample, sequenced in a study of response to subunit inactivated influenza vaccine. MiXCR, run by TCRdb on the RT-PCR reads, gives a single entry per CDR3 protein. The sample records about 500,000 distinct CDR3 sequences, 10% to 15% being singletons. The sample here was PBMCs from blood, taken more than 35 days after vaccination. The receptors originated from a man over 45 who received an inactivated influenza vaccine.

The chain recombines TRBV24-1 with TRBJ2-3; D not resolved. This CDR3 spans 15 amino acids. The germline V and J ends were trimmed by 3 bases and 1 base, with 10 bases remaining between them. From germline, CDR1 is KGHDR and CDR2 SFDVKD. The CDR3 here is CATSDKGRGTDTQYF. For the CDR3, the DNA is TGTGCCACCAGTGATAAGGGCCGGGGCACAGATACGCAGTATTTT.

In its sample, this clonotype was seen many times. Here the CDR3 reads CASIMSGQPQHF. The DNA of the CDR3 is TGTGCCAGCATTATGTCAGGTCAGCCCCAGCATTTT. V is TRBV28 and J is TRBJ1-5; D unresolved. Trimming pared 7 bases from V and 6 bases from J, leaving 10 bases between. Germline V gene sequence: CDR1 MDHEN, CDR2 SYDVKM. The CDR3 consists of 12 residues. Full variable domain (outside the CDR3, taken from reference TRBV28 and TRBJ1-5): DVKVTQSSRYLVKRTGEKVFLECVQDMDHENMFWYRQDPGLGLRLIYFSYDVKMKEKGDIPEGYSVSREKKERFSLILESASTNQTSMYLCASIMSGQPQHFGDGTRLSIL.